This T cell receptor (beta chain) was documented in a study of T cells in localized non-small cell lung cancer. Assay used: immunoSEQ multiplex PCR; TCRdb lists only in-frame clones, some missing. In the table there are tens of thousands of clones, roughly nine tenths of which are singletons. On this clone: Its antigen remains unknown.

The CDR3 extends over 17 amino acids. Deletions cut 7 bases from V and 8 bases from J, with 27 bases between. Points from the study as a whole: Sequence data derive from only one tumor region, so heterogeneity remains possible. A higher density of T cells in blood coincided with extended overall survival. Median approximately 61 top-100 tumor clones were shared with paired adjacent lung.

The clonotype comes from a female donor of 60 years or more with stage I lung adenocarcinoma. The chain couples TRBV5-3 to TRBJ1-4, with D maybe TRBD1 (5 bases). TRBV5-3 is annotated as an ORF whose role is uncertain. The starting material was peripheral blood, obtained before any cancer treatment. CDR3 protein: CARGVGSPVLWGEKLFF. The CDR3 DNA follows: TGTGCCAGAGGGGTAGGTAGCCCCGTCTTATGGGGGGAAAAACTGTTTTTT.